This T cell receptor (beta chain) was captured in a study of beta chain features in type 1 diabetes. What was sequenced were expressed TCRB transcripts, since all of the isolated RNA had been reverse transcribed. The table came from immunoSEQ multiplex PCR; TCRdb's copy has only in-frame clones and leaves some out. The sample lists 300,000 or so clones; roughly 8% were seen once. Germline V gene sequence: CDR1 SGHTA, CDR2 FQGNSA. The J segment lost 2 bases and the V segment lost 5 bases, leaving 3 bases of the junction unmatched. There are 14 residues in the CDR3. This clone came up a few times. Sequenced: central memory CD4+ T cells from blood. This sequence originates from a woman aged 18-29 years in good health. This chain connects TRBV7-2 to TRBJ2-7, with 10 bases matching TRBD2. The CDR3 loop reads CASSRGTSAYEQYF. The CDR3 DNA sequence: TGTGCCAGCAGCCGGGGGACTAGCGCCTACGAGCAGTACTTC.